Below are 21 T cell receptor beta chains sequenced from a single sample in a study of a mutant IDH1 vaccine in newly diagnosed glioma. The time point here: week 5, during vaccination. Doses comprised 300 ug of mutant IDH1 20-mer peptide each, plus topical imiquimod. Assay used: immunoSEQ multiplex PCR; TCRdb lists only in-frame clones, some missing. This sample carries 35,000 to 45,000 clones, 75% to 85% of them seen once, and the ten largest clones take over 10%. No antigen is known for these receptors. The sample was PBMCs, taken from a glioma patient whose treatment included an IDH1 peptide vaccine. The receptors here all came from a man aged 45 to 65 with glioma.

V usage is TRBV4-1 and J usage is TRBJ1-5, with unresolved D. Germline V gene data show CDR1 as MGHRA and CDR2 as YSYEKL. V lost 0 bases and J 7 bases, leaving 10 bases between the germline ends. There are 14 residues in the CDR3. CDR3 in DNA: TGCGCCAGCAGCCAAGAACCGGGTACCCAGCCCCAGCATTTT. It codes for CASSQEPGTQPQHF.

This clone showed up just once. The chain employs TRBV18 and TRBJ2-2; 9 positions match TRBD1. The CDR3 loop spans 15 amino acids. CDR1 and CDR2 from the germline V gene are KGHSH and LQKENI. V lost 0 bases and J lost 5; bases outside the gene matches: 1. The chain's CDR3 is CASSPPGQGTGELFF. CDR3 in DNA: TGTGCCAGCTCACCACCGGGACAGGGTACCGGGGAGCTGTTTTTT.

The chain recombines TRBV29-1 with TRBJ2-1; TRBD2 aligns across 8 bases. The V and J ends lost 5 bases and 0 bases, in that order; junction bases with no gene match: 3. The length of the CDR3 is 14 residues. CDR1 and CDR2 (germline): SQVTM, ANQGSEA. The CDR3 is CSVSGGDSYNEQFF. In nucleotides, the CDR3 is TGCAGCGTTTCCGGGGGGGACTCCTACAATGAGCAGTTCTTC.

V is TRBV7-8 and J is TRBJ1-5; weak D call: TRBD1 (6 bases). With 5 bases removed from V and 0 bases from J, the gap between germline ends came to 8 bases. Germline assignment: CDR1 SGHVS and CDR2 FQNEAQ. The CDR3 sequence is 14 residues long. For the CDR3, the DNA is TGTGCCAGCAGCAGGGGGTATAGCAATCAGCCCCAGCATTTT. It yields the protein CASSRGYSNQPQHF.

Only a few counts were recorded for this clone. This rearrangement joins TRBV18 to TRBJ2-4; D unclear. The germline V gene encodes CDR1 KGHSH and CDR2 LQKENI. V gave up 4 bases and J gave up 0 bases, with 7 bases separating them. This CDR3 is 14 amino acids long. CDR3 in DNA: TGTGCCAGCTCACTCCCCGTAGCCAAAAACATTCAGTACTTC. Translated, it gives CASSLPVAKNIQYF.

This chain links TRBV14 with TRBJ1-6; D possibly corresponds to TRBD1 (5 bases). Trimming removed 1 base at V and 6 bases at J, with 10 bases between. Germline V gene sequence: CDR1 SGHDN, CDR2 FVKESK. The CDR3 is 15 amino acids. As DNA, the CDR3 is TGTGCCAGCAGCCAAGCGGAGACAGTTAATTCACCCCTCCACTTT. Protein product: CASSQAETVNSPLHF.

The chain uses TRBV18 and TRBJ1-1, with 10 bases that match TRBD1. The V segment lost 3 bases and the J segment 3 bases; nucleotides outside the gene matches: 13. This CDR3 has 18 amino acids. Germline assignment: CDR1 KGHSH and CDR2 LQKENI. CDR3 DNA: TGTGCCAGCTCACCCCCATTGACAGGGGGCCTCCCGGACACTGAAGCTTTCTTT. It translates to CASSPPLTGGLPDTEAFF.

This clone has a handful of counts. The V gene is TRBV6-5, the J gene TRBJ2-1; TRBD1 might be the D (5 bases). V was clipped by 8 bases and J by 3 bases, with 14 bases between them. This CDR3 is 14 amino acids long. Germline V CDR1 and CDR2: MNHEY, SVGAGI. This CDR3 is CASQGALDYNEQFF. The DNA of the CDR3 is TGTGCCAGCCAAGGGGCGCTTGACTACAATGAGCAGTTCTTC.

This chain joins TRBV5-8 and TRBJ1-5, with TRBD1 matching over 8 bases. The germline CDR1 and CDR2 sequences are SGHTS and YDEGEE. The J segment lost 5 bases and the V segment lost 4 bases, leaving 11 bases of the junction unmatched. This CDR3 comprises 16 residues. CDR3 bases: TGTGCCAGCAGCACCGGACAGGGACGGTGGGATCAGCCCCAGCATTTT. It translates to CASSTGQGRWDQPQHF.

The rearrangement joins TRBV27 to TRBJ1-6, with D possibly TRBD1 on 5 matching bases. Germline values: CDR1 MNHEY, CDR2 SMNVEV (reference sequence). Trimming pared 5 bases from V and 8 bases from J, leaving 22 bases between. CDR3 size: 17 residues. The CDR3 region is CASSAQDSPYIDSPLHF. CDR3 bases: TGTGCCAGCAGTGCCCAAGACAGCCCTTATATCGATTCACCCCTCCACTTT.

The chain has TRBV28 and TRBJ2-3; TRBD2 aligns across 11 bases. CDR1 and CDR2 (germline): MDHEN, SYDVKM. The CDR3 is 14 amino acids. Trimming at V came to 3 bases and at J to 11 bases, leaving 7 bases not matched to a gene. CDR3 coding DNA: TGTGCCAGCAGTTTCCTAGCGGGAGGTCAAGGGCAGTATTTT. Residues: CASSFLAGGQGQYF. Full variable domain (remainder filled in from reference TRBV28 and TRBJ2-3): DVKVTQSSRYLVKRTGEKVFLECVQDMDHENMFWYRQDPGLGLRLIYFSYDVKMKEKGDIPEGYSVSREKKERFSLILESASTNQTSMYLCASSFLAGGQGQYFGPGTRLTVL.

V and J are TRBV9 and TRBJ2-7; 8 bases align to TRBD1. The junction had 5 bases not matched to a gene; V was cut back by 2 bases and J by 4 bases. Germline CDR1 is SGDLS and CDR2 is YYNGEE. This CDR3 has 14 residues. The CDR3 DNA sequence: TGTGCCAGCAGCGTTGGACAGGGACCATACGAGCAGTACTTC. Translation: CASSVGQGPYEQYF.

The rearrangement links TRBV4-1 to TRBJ2-7; 8 bases match TRBD1. V was pared by 0 bases and J by 7 bases, with 11 bases of the junction left unmatched. The CDR3 consists of 16 residues. Germline V gives CDR1 MGHRA, CDR2 YSYEKL. The CDR3 loop reads CASSQDPPQGAAEQYF. Written as DNA, the CDR3 is TGCGCCAGCAGCCAAGATCCACCCCAGGGGGCGGCGGAGCAGTACTTC.

The V and J genes are TRBV9 and TRBJ2-1; unclear D gene. This CDR3 has 14 residues. Germline V gene data show CDR1 as SGDLS and CDR2 as YYNGEE. V was cut by 3 bases and J by 4 bases, with 11 bases left in between. The CDR3 DNA is TGTGCCAGCAGCGCACCGGGCACATACAATGAGCAGTTCTTC. This sequence encodes CASSAPGTYNEQFF.

The genes are TRBV25-1 and TRBJ2-3; D is possibly TRBD2 (5 bases). The CDR3 is 13 amino acids. The germline V and J ends were trimmed by 3 bases and 4 bases, with 8 bases remaining between them. Germline CDR1 MGHDK, CDR2 SYGVNS. In nucleotides, the CDR3 is TGTGCCAGCAGTGATTGGGGAGCAGATACGCAGTATTTT. Translation: CASSDWGADTQYF.

This chain joins TRBV6-1 and TRBJ1-5; D uncertain. Trimming stripped 1 base from V and 2 bases from J, with 0 bases between. Germline values: CDR1 MNHNS, CDR2 SASEGT. The CDR3 length is 12 residues. The CDR3 DNA is TGTGCCAGCAGTGAAGGCAATCAGCCCCAGCATTTT. Its translation: CASSEGNQPQHF.

In DNA form, the CDR3 reads TGTGCCAGCAGCTTATCCCCAGAGACCCAGTACTTC. Residues: CASSLSPETQYF. This chain connects TRBV7-9 to TRBJ2-5; D is ambiguous. This CDR3 has 12 amino acids. V dropped 2 bases and J dropped 4 bases, with 5 bases sitting between them. Germline V gene sequence: CDR1 SEHNR, CDR2 FQNEAQ (reference sequence). The full variable domain, in which reference TRBV7-9 and TRBJ2-5 provide the parts outside the CDR3, is DTGVSQNPRHKITKRGQNVTFRCDPISEHNRLYWYRQTLGQGPEFLTYFQNEAQLEKSRLLSDRFSAERPKGSFSTLEIQRTEQGDSAMYLCASSLSPETQYFGPGTRLLVL.

V is TRBV4-2 and J is TRBJ1-1, with 7 bases fitting TRBD1. The V segment lost 1 base and the J segment 1 base; nucleotides outside the gene matches: 6. Germline lookup yields CDR1 LGHNA and CDR2 YNFKEQ. CDR3 length: 16 amino acids. CDR3 nucleotides: TGTGCCAGCAGCCAAGGGCACGGGACAGAGAACACTGAAGCTTTCTTT. The encoded protein is CASSQGHGTENTEAFF.

J is TRBJ1-6 and V is TRBV6-4; the D is unclear. Germline-derived CDR1 and CDR2 are MRHNA and SNTAGT. The CDR3 is 13 residues long. V was cut by 6 bases and J by 5 bases, with 8 bases left in between. In DNA form, the CDR3 reads TGTGCCAGCAGCGTCAGTGATAATTCACCCCTCCACTTT. Its protein product is CASSVSDNSPLHF.

V gene TRBV6-5 combines with J gene TRBJ2-5; D is perhaps TRBD2 (6 bases). Germline V gene sequence: CDR1 MNHEY, CDR2 SVGAGI. The CDR3 totals 15 residues. V gave up 3 bases and J gave up 4 bases, with 15 bases separating them. Here the CDR3 reads CASSYVTTEGETQYF. For the CDR3, the DNA is TGTGCCAGCAGTTATGTGACGACGGAGGGAGAGACCCAGTACTTC.

This chain connects TRBV9 to TRBJ2-1; tentatively, D is TRBD1 (6 bases). Trimming cost V 0 bases and J 2 bases, with 9 bases left between them. Germline CDR1 and CDR2: SGDLS and YYNGEE. The CDR3 consists of 15 residues. CDR3 in DNA: TGTGCCAGCAGCGTAGGCAGGGGAACCTACAATGAGCAGTTCTTC. It encodes CASSVGRGTYNEQFF.